These T cell receptor beta chains were read from a single sample in a study of OX40 agonist ivuxolimab in advanced cancers. TCRdb keeps only in-frame clones here, not all; method: immunoSEQ multiplex PCR. This sample yields 30,000 to 40,000 clones, of which more than 60% are seen a single time; about 15% belongs to the top ten. Sequenced material: CD4+ or CD8+ T cells sorted from blood, taken in a trial of the OX40 agonist ivuxolimab. These receptors originate from an adult with an advanced solid tumor such as melanoma, head and neck, liver or kidney cancer. The CDR3 runs from the conserved cysteine through the conserved F or W. D genes are given only for firm matches. Rows give clone size only sometimes, using once, few, many, or a class for an expanded clone.

j_call	clone_size	v_call	d_call	cdr3_length	cdr3_aa	cdr3_nt
TRBJ2-7	.	TRBV5-1	.	11	CASSLGDEQYF	TGCGCCAGCAGCTTAGGTGACGAGCAGTACTTC
TRBJ2-1	.	TRBV9	TRBD1	15	CASSVGQGKLDEQFF	TGTGCCAGCAGCGTTGGACAGGGAAAGTTGGATGAGCAGTTCTTC
TRBJ2-7	once	TRBV7-3	.	18	CASSLRGGQGARRYEQYF	TGTGCCAGCAGCTTAAGGGGAGGGCAGGGGGCCCGTCGTTACGAGCAGTACTTC
TRBJ1-1	.	TRBV30	.	13	CACRDNLRTEAFF	TGTGCCTGTCGGGACAACCTTCGGACTGAAGCTTTCTTT
TRBJ1-3	medium-sized	TRBV10-3	.	14	CAISESNRGNTIYF	TGTGCCATCAGTGAGTCGAACAGGGGAAACACCATATATTTT
TRBJ2-1	.	TRBV5-6	.	15	CASSTGGGGHNEQFF	TGTGCCAGCAGTACCGGAGGGGGCGGGCACAATGAGCAGTTCTTC
TRBJ2-1	.	TRBV10-2	TRBD2	15	CASSRAGGPNNEQFF	TGCGCCAGCAGTCGGGCGGGGGGGCCTAACAATGAGCAGTTCTTC
TRBJ2-1	.	TRBV6-6	.	13	CASSYSIMSQQFF	TGTGCCAGCAGTTACTCGATTATGTCCCAGCAGTTCTTC
TRBJ2-7	.	TRBV2	.	15	CASSEGADTSYEQYF	TGTGCCAGCAGTGAAGGAGCCGACACCTCCTACGAGCAGTACTTC
TRBJ2-5	few	TRBV7-7	TRBD1	14	CASSLNRGRETQYF	TGTGCTAGCAGCTTAAACAGGGGGCGCGAGACCCAGTACTTC
TRBJ1-3	.	TRBV6-6	.	15	CASSYSPGSGNTIYF	TGTGCCAGCAGTTACTCGCCAGGATCTGGAAACACCATATATTTT
TRBJ2-7	.	TRBV5-8	.	14	CASSPRTRPYEQYF	TGTGCCAGCAGCCCTCGGACTCGCCCCTACGAGCAGTACTTC
TRBJ1-5	.	TRBV5-1	.	14	CASSPDSSNQPQHF	TGCGCCAGCAGCCCTGACAGTAGCAATCAGCCCCAGCATTTT
TRBJ1-6	.	TRBV15	TRBD1	13	CATSGNRGSPLHF	TGTGCCACCAGCGGAAACAGGGGGTCACCCCTCCACTTT
TRBJ2-7	.	TRBV5-4	.	12	CASSATGNEQYF	TGTGCCAGCAGCGCGACAGGAAACGAGCAGTACTTC
TRBJ2-1	.	TRBV2	.	13	CARNRGQGDEQFF	TGTGCCAGGAACCGGGGCCAGGGCGATGAGCAGTTCTTC
TRBJ1-5	.	TRBV2	.	14	CASSEIQGAQPQHF	TGTGCCAGCAGTGAAATACAGGGTGCCCAGCCCCAGCATTTT
TRBJ1-5	.	TRBV2	.	13	CASRQGIGQPQHF	TGTGCCAGCAGACAGGGAATAGGGCAGCCCCAGCATTTT
TRBJ1-3	.	TRBV28	.	14	CASSLGGSGNTIYF	TGTGCCAGCAGTTTAGGGGGATCTGGAAACACCATATATTTT
TRBJ1-1	.	TRBV27	TRBD1	23	CASSLIGPPGTGGPEFYFTEAFF	TGTGCCAGCAGTTTAATTGGCCCCCCCGGGACAGGGGGCCCTGAGTTCTACTTCACTGAAGCTTTCTTT
TRBJ1-4	once	TRBV19	.	11	CASSIGEKLFF	TGTGCCAGTAGTATAGGCGAAAAACTGTTTTTT
TRBJ2-3	.	TRBV27	TRBD1	17	CASSLEVRDRVTDTQYF	TGTGCCAGCAGTTTAGAGGTTAGGGACAGGGTCACAGATACGCAGTATTTT
TRBJ1-5	few	TRBV10-1	.	11	CASSESQPQHF	TGCGCCAGCAGTGAAAGTCAGCCCCAGCATTTT
TRBJ2-7	.	TRBV18	TRBD2	18	CASSPLDPWVAGGYEQYF	TGTGCCAGCTCACCACTGGATCCCTGGGTAGCGGGAGGTTACGAGCAGTACTTC
TRBJ2-7	.	TRBV6-5	TRBD2	14	CASSYSGDHYEQYF	TGTGCCAGCAGTTATAGCGGGGACCACTACGAGCAGTACTTC
TRBJ2-1	.	TRBV5-1	TRBD2	15	CASSITSGSYNEQFF	TGCGCCAGCAGCATAACTAGCGGGAGCTACAATGAGCAGTTCTTC
TRBJ1-6	few	TRBV7-3	.	12	CASSFPNSPLHF	TGTGCCAGCAGCTTTCCCAATTCACCCCTCCACTTT
TRBJ2-1	.	TRBV19	TRBD2	13	CASRGTRGREQFF	TGTGCCAGTAGAGGGACTAGGGGTCGCGAGCAGTTCTTC
TRBJ1-2	medium-sized	TRBV28	.	13	CASRGVTEYGYTF	TGTGCCAGCAGGGGGGTAACAGAGTATGGCTACACCTTC
TRBJ2-3	few	TRBV6-5	TRBD2	15	CASRPRGGGTDTQYF	TGTGCCAGCAGACCACGCGGGGGGGGCACAGATACGCAGTATTTT
TRBJ2-5	.	TRBV5-1	.	14	CASSLGVVQETQYF	TGCGCCAGCAGCTTGGGGGTGGTCCAAGAGACCCAGTACTTC
TRBJ2-3	.	TRBV10-3	.	15	CAIAAGTSRLITQYF	TGTGCCATCGCCGCCGGAACTAGTAGGTTAATCACGCAGTATTTT
TRBJ2-7	few	TRBV5-6	.	14	CASSLLAVDYEQYF	TGTGCCAGCAGCTTGCTCGCGGTGGACTACGAGCAGTACTTC
TRBJ2-3	once	TRBV27	TRBD2	18	CASSSRLAGGSGTDTQYF	TGTGCCAGCAGTTCTAGACTAGCGGGAGGGTCCGGCACAGATACGCAGTATTTT
TRBJ2-7	.	TRBV2	.	12	CASSYREYEQYF	TGTGCCAGCAGTTACCGGGAGTACGAGCAGTACTTC
TRBJ2-5	.	TRBV30	.	14	CAWSKIRASGTQYF	TGTGCCTGGAGTAAAATCAGGGCCTCGGGGACCCAGTACTTC
TRBJ2-5	.	TRBV7-2	.	14	CASSLWMGEETQYF	TGTGCCAGCAGCTTATGGATGGGGGAGGAGACCCAGTACTTC
TRBJ2-1	few	TRBV7-9	.	13	CASSAGIYNEQFF	TGTGCCAGCAGCGCCGGGATTTACAATGAGCAGTTCTTC
TRBJ2-3	.	TRBV19	TRBD2	17	CASSIRTSPLSTDTQYF	TGTGCCAGTAGTATAAGGACTAGCCCCCTAAGCACAGATACGCAGTATTTT
TRBJ1-1	.	TRBV29-1	TRBD1	12	CSVNRGDTEAFF	TGCAGCGTGAACAGGGGAGACACTGAAGCTTTCTTT
TRBJ2-5	.	TRBV14	.	16	CASSHVSSAAQETQYF	TGTGCCAGCAGCCACGTCAGCTCAGCAGCCCAAGAGACCCAGTACTTC
TRBJ1-1	.	TRBV7-9	.	16	CASSLRGNGLNTEAFF	TGTGCCAGCAGCTTGAGGGGGAATGGATTGAACACTGAAGCTTTCTTT
TRBJ2-5	.	TRBV27	TRBD1	12	CASSNRGETQYF	TGTGCCAGCTCAAACAGGGGAGAGACCCAGTACTTC
TRBJ1-2	.	TRBV7-9	.	14	CASSSDTLGGGYTF	TGTGCCAGCAGCTCAGACACCCTCGGAGGTGGCTACACCTTC
TRBJ1-1	.	TRBV5-1	.	14	CASSGDGGDTEAFF	TGCGCCAGCAGCGGGGACGGGGGAGACACTGAGGCTTTCTTT
TRBJ1-5	.	TRBV2	TRBD1	15	CASSWGQGSNQPQHF	TGTGCCAGCAGTTGGGGACAGGGAAGCAATCAGCCCCAGCATTTT
TRBJ1-2	once	TRBV6-5	TRBD1	16	CASSYIRTGGNYGYTF	TGTGCCAGCAGTTATATCCGGACAGGGGGCAACTATGGCTACACCTTC
TRBJ2-1	once	TRBV19	TRBD1	15	CASSRIGQGGNEQFF	TGTGCCAGTAGTCGTATCGGACAGGGAGGTAATGAGCAGTTCTTC
TRBJ2-3	few	TRBV15	TRBD1	15	CATSRAQGAIDTQYF	TGTGCCACCAGCAGAGCACAGGGGGCTATAGATACGCAGTATTTT
TRBJ1-4	few	TRBV5-1	.	16	CASSPTGQTTNEKLFF	TGCGCCAGCAGCCCAACCGGACAGACAACTAATGAAAAACTGTTTTTT
TRBJ2-1	.	TRBV7-9	.	15	CASSSGTRSYNEQFF	TGTGCCAGCAGCTCCGGGACACGCTCCTACAATGAGCAGTTCTTC
TRBJ2-6	.	TRBV7-8	.	15	CASSWKGSGANVLTF	TGTGCCAGCAGCTGGAAGGGGTCTGGGGCCAACGTCCTGACTTTC
TRBJ1-4	.	TRBV10-3	TRBD1	14	CATRMGTGNEKLFF	TGTGCCACCCGGATGGGGACAGGGAATGAAAAACTGTTTTTT